This record looks at one T cell receptor beta chain sequence and its context. Its antigen remains unidentified. The length of the CDR3 is 15 residues. Germline-derived CDR1 and CDR2 are SGHDN and FVKESK. V lost 2 bases, J lost 1 base, and 10 bases lay in between. Sequenced by immunoSEQ multiplex PCR; TCRdb stores in-frame clones only, minus some. The table includes about 340,000 clones, 70% to 75% detected once. This record belongs to a study of shared clonotypes between healthy human individuals. Study results and limitations: Memory subsets generally showed smaller estimated richness than naive subsets did.

The chain uses TRBV14 and TRBJ2-3; D may be TRBD2 (6 bases). The sequence was obtained from a man aged 25-45 years in good health. The specimen sequenced was memory CD4+ T cells sorted from blood. The subset is: CD45RA-negative fraction. This chain's CDR3 is CASSQREYRTDTQYF. As DNA, the CDR3 is TGTGCCAGCAGCCAACGGGAGTACCGCACAGATACGCAGTATTTT. Filled out from reference TRBV14 and TRBJ2-3, the complete variable domain reads EAGVTQFPSHSVIEKGQTVTLRCDPISGHDNLYWYRRVMGKEIKFLLHFVKESKQDESGMPNNRFLAERTGGTYSTLKVQPAELEDSGVYFCASSQREYRTDTQYFGPGTRLTVL.